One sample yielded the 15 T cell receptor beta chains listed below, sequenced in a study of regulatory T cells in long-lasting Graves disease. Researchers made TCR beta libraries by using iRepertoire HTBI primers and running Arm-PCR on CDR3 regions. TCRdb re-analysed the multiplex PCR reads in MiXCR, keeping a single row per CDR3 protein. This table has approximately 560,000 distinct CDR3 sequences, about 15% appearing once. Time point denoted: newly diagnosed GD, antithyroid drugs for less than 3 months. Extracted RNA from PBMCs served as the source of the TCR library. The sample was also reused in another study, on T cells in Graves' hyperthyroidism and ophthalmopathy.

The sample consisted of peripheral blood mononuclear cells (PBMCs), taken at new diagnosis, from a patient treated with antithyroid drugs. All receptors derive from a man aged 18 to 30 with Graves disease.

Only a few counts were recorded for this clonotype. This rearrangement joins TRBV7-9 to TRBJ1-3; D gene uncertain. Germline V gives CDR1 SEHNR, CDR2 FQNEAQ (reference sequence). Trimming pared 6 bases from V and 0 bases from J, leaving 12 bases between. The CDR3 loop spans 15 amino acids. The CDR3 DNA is TGTGCCAGCAGGACGGGCAGTCACTCTGGAAACACCATATATTTT. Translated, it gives CASRTGSHSGNTIYF.

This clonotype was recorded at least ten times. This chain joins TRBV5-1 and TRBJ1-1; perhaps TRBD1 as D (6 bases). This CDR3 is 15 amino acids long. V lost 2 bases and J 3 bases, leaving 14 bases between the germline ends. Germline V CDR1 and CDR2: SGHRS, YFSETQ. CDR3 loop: CASSFAGTLDTEAFF. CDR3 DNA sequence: TGCGCCAGCAGCTTCGCCGGGACACTAGACACTGAAGCTTTCTTT.

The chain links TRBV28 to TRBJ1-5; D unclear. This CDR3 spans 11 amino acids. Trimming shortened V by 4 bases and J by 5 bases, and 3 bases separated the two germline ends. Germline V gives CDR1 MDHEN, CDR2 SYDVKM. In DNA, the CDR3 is TGTGCCAGCAGTTCCCATCAGCCCCAGCATTTT. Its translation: CASSSHQPQHF.

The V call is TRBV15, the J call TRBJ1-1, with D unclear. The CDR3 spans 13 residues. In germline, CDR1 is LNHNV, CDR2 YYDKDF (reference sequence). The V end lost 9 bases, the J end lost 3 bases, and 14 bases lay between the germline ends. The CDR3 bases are TGTGCCACTTGTTTCTCGGTTGACACTGAAGCTTTCTTT. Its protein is CATCFSVDTEAFF. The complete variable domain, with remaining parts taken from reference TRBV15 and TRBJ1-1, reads DAMVIQNPRYQVTQFGKPVTLSCSQTLNHNVMYWYQQKSSQAPKLLFHYYDKDFNNEADTPDNFQSRRPNTSFCFLDIRSPGLGDTAMYLCATCFSVDTEAFFGQGTRLTVV.

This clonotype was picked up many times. CDR3 bases: TGTGCCAGCAGCTTGGGTCACAGCGGCACAGATACGCAGTATTTT. Protein product: CASSLGHSGTDTQYF. J is TRBJ2-3 and V is TRBV5-5; D not certain. The CDR3 has 15 amino acids. V lost 0 bases and J lost 1, with 9 bases in between. Germline V gene data show CDR1 as SGHKS and CDR2 as YYEKEE (reference sequence).

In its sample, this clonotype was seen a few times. For the CDR3, the DNA is TGTGCCAGCAGTGCCGGGGACAGTTGGGGGCATCAGCCCCAGCATTTT. Translating gives CASSAGDSWGHQPQHF. The chain combines TRBV27 with TRBJ1-5; 7 bases map to TRBD1. With V trimmed by 5 bases and J by 5 bases, 12 bases remained unmatched. The V gene's germline CDR1 is MNHEY and CDR2 SMNVEV (reference sequence). The CDR3 sequence is 16 residues long.

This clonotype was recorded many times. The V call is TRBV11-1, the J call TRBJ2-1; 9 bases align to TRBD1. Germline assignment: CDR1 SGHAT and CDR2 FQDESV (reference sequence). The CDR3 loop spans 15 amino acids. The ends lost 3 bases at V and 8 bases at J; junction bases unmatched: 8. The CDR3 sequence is CASSFRDRDRDEQFF. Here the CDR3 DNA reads TGTGCCAGCAGCTTCCGGGACAGGGATAGGGATGAGCAGTTCTTC.

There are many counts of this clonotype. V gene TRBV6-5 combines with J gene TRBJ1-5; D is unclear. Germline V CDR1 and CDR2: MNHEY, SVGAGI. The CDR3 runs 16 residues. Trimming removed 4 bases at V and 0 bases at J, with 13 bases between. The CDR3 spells CASSFIKTASNQPQHF. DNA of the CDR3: TGTGCCAGCAGTTTCATCAAAACGGCTAGCAATCAGCCCCAGCATTTT.

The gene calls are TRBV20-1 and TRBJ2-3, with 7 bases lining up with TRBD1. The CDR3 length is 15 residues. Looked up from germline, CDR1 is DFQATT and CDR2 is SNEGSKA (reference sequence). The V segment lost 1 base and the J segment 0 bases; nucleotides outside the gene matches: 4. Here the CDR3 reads CSARGDRASTDTQYF. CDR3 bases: TGCAGTGCTAGAGGAGACAGGGCGAGCACAGATACGCAGTATTTT.

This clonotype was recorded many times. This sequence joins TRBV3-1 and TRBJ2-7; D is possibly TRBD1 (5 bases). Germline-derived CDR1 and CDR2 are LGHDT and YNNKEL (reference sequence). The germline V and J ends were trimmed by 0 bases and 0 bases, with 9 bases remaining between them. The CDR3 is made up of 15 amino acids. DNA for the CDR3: TGTGCCAGCAGCCAAGATTACAGGATCTCCTACGAGCAGTACTTC. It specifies CASSQDYRISYEQYF.

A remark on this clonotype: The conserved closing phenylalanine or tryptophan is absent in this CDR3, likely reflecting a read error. The CDR3, as DNA: TGTGCCTGGAGTCCAGGGTTGTATGGCTACACCTCC. Its translation: CAWSPGLYGYTS. The chain recombines TRBV30 with TRBJ1-2; perhaps TRBD1 as D (5 bases). The V gene lost 2 bases and the J gene lost 5 bases, with 9 bases spanning the gap. This CDR3 region has 12 residues. Germline CDR1 GTSNPN, CDR2 SVGIG (reference sequence).

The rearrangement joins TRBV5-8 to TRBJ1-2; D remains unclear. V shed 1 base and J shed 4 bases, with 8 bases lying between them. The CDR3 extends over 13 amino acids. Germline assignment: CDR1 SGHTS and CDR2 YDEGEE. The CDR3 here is CASSLSGVYGYTF. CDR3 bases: TGTGCCAGCAGCTTGTCCGGGGTCTATGGCTACACCTTC.

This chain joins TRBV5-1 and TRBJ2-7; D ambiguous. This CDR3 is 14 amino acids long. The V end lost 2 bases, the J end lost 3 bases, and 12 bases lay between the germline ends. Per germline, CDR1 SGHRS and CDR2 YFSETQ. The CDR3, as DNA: TGCGCCAGCAGCTTTGAGGACGGTCACTACGAGCAGTACTTC. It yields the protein CASSFEDGHYEQYF. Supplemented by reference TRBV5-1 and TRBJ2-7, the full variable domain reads KAGVTQTPRYLIKTRGQQVTLSCSPISGHRSVSWYQQTPGQGLQFLFEYFSETQRNKGNFPGRFSGRQFSNSRSEMNVSTLELGDSALYLCASSFEDGHYEQYFGPGTRLTVT.

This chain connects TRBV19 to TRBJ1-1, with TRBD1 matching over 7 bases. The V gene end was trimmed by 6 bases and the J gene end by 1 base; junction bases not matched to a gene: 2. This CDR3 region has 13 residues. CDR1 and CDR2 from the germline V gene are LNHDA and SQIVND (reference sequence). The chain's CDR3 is CASRSGGNTEAFF. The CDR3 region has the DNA TGTGCCAGTAGGTCAGGGGGGAACACTGAAGCTTTCTTT.

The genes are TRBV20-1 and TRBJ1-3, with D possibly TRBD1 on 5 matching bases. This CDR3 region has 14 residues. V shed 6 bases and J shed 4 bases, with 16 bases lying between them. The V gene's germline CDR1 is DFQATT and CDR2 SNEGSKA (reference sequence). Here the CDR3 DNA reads TGCAGTGCCGTTCAGGACACTATGGGAAACACCATATATTTT. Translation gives CSAVQDTMGNTIYF.